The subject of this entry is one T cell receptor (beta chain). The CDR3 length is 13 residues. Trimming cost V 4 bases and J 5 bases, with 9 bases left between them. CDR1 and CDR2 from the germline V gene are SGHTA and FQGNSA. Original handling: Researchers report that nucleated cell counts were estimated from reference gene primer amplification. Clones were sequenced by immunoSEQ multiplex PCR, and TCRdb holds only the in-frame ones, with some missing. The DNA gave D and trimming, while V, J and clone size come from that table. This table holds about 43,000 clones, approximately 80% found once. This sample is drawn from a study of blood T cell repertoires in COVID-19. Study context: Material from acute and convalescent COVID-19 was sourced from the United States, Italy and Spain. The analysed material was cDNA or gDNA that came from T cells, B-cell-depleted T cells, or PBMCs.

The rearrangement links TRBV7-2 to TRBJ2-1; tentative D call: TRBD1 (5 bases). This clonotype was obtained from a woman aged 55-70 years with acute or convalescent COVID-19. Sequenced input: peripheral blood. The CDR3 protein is CASSSQQDNEQFF. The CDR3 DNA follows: TGTGCCAGCAGCTCCCAACAGGACAATGAGCAGTTCTTC.